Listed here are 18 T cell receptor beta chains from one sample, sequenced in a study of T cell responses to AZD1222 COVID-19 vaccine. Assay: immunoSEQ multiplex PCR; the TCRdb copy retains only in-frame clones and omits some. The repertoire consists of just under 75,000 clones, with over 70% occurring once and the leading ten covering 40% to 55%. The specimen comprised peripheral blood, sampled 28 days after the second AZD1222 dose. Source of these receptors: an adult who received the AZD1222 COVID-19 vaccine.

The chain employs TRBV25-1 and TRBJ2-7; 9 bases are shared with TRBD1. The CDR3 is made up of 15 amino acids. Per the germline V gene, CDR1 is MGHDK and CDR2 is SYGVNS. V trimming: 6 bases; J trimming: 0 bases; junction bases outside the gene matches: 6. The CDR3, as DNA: TGTGCCAGCAGCCAGACAGGGGGGAGCTCCTACGAGCAGTACTTC. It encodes CASSQTGGSSYEQYF.

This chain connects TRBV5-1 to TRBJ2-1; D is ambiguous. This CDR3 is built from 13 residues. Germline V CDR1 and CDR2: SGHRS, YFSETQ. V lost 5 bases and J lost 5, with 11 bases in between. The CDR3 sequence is CASSLRTDNEQFF. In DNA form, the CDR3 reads TGCGCCAGCAGTTTGCGGACCGACAATGAGCAGTTCTTC. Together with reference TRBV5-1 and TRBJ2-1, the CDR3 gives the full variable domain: KAGVTQTPRYLIKTRGQQVTLSCSPISGHRSVSWYQQTPGQGLQFLFEYFSETQRNKGNFPGRFSGRQFSNSRSEMNVSTLELGDSALYLCASSLRTDNEQFFGPGTRLTVL.

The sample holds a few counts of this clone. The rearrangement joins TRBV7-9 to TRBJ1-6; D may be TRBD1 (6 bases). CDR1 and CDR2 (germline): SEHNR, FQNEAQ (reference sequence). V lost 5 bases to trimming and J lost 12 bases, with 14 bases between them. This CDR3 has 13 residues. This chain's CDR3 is CASSPYEGEPLHF. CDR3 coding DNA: TGTGCCAGCAGCCCCTACGAGGGGGAACCCCTCCACTTT.

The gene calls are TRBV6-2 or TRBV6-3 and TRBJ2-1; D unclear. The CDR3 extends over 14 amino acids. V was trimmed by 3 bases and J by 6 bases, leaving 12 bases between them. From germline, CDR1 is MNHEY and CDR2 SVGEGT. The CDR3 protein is CASSYRWSRNEQFF. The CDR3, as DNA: TGTGCCAGCAGTTATCGTTGGTCCCGCAATGAGCAGTTCTTC.

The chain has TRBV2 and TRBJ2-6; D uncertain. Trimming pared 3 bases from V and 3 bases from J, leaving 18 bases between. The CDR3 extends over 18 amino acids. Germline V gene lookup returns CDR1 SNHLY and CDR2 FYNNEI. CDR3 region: CASSENSPYSSGANVLTF. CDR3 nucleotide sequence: TGTGCCAGCAGTGAGAACAGTCCATATTCAAGTGGGGCCAACGTCCTGACTTTC.

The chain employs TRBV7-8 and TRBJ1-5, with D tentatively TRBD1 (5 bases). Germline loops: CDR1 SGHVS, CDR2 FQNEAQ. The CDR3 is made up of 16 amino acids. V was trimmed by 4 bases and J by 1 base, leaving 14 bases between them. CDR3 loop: CASSSYAGTSNQPQHF. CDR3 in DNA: TGTGCCAGCAGCTCTTACGCCGGGACCAGCAATCAGCCCCAGCATTTT.

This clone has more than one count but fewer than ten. The DNA of the CDR3 is TGTGCCAGTAGTAATAGGGACTATGGCTACACCTTC. Protein product: CASSNRDYGYTF. V and J are TRBV19 and TRBJ1-2, with D uncertain. V was cut by 4 bases and J by 3 bases, with 6 bases left in between. The CDR3 covers 12 residues. The germline V gene has CDR1 LNHDA and CDR2 SQIVND (reference sequence).

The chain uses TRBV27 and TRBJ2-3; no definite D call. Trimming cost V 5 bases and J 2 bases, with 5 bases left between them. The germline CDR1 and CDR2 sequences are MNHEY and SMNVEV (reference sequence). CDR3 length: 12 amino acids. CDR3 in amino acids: CASSPHTDTQYF. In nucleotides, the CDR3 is TGTGCCAGCAGTCCTCACACAGATACGCAGTATTTT.

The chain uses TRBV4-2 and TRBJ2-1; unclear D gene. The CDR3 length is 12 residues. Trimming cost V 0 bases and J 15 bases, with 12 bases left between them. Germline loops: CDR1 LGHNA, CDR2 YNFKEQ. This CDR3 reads CASSQDLQSLFF. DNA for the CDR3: TGTGCCAGCAGCCAAGACCTTCAATCTCTGTTCTTC.

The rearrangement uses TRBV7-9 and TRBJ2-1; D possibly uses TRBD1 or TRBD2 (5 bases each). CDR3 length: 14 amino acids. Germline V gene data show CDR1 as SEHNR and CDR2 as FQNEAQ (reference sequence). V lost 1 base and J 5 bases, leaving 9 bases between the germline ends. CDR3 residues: CASSLELGDNEQFF. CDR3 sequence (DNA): TGTGCCAGCAGCTTAGAGCTGGGGGACAATGAGCAGTTCTTC. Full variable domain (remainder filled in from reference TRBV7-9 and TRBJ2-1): DTGVSQNPRHKITKRGQNVTFRCDPISEHNRLYWYRQTLGQGPEFLTYFQNEAQLEKSRLLSDRFSAERPKGSFSTLEIQRTEQGDSAMYLCASSLELGDNEQFFGPGTRLTVL.

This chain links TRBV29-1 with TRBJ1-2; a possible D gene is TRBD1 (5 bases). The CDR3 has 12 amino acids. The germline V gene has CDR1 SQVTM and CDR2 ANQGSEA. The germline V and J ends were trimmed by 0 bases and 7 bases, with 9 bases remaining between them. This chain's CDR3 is CSVEEGGFGYTF. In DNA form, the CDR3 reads TGCAGCGTTGAAGAGGGGGGATTTGGCTACACCTTC.

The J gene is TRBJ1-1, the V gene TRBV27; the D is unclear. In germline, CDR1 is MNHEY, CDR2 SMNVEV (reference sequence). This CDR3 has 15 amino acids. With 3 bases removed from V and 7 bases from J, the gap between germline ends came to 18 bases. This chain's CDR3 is CASSLSGAPRVEAFF. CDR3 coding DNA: TGTGCCAGCAGTTTGTCAGGTGCCCCGCGGGTTGAAGCTTTCTTT.

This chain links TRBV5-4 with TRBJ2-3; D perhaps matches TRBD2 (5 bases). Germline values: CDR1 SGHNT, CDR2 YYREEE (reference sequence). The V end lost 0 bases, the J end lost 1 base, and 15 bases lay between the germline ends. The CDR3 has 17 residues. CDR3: CASSLDGINGGTDTQYF. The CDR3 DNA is TGTGCCAGCAGCTTGGATGGGATTAACGGGGGCACAGATACGCAGTATTTT.

CDR3 sequence: CASSLRRGQGITGELFF. The CDR3 region has the DNA TGTGCCAGCAGCTTAAGGCGGGGACAGGGTATCACCGGGGAGCTGTTTTTT. J is TRBJ2-2 and V is TRBV7-6; 9 nucleotides line up with TRBD1. The V gene's germline CDR1 is SGHVS and CDR2 FNYEAQ. CDR3 length: 17 residues. V trimming: 2 bases; J trimming: 4 bases; junction bases outside the gene matches: 8.

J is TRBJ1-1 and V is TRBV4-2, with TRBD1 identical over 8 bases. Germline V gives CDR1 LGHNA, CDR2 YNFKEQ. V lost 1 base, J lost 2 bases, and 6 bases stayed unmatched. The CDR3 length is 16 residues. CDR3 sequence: CASSQGGPGGNTEAFF. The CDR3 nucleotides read TGTGCCAGCAGCCAAGGGGGGCCAGGGGGCAACACTGAAGCTTTCTTT.

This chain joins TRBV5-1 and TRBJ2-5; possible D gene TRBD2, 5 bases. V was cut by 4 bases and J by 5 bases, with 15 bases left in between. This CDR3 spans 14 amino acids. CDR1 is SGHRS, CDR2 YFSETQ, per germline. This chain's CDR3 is CASSRESGMETQYF. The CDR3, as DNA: TGCGCCAGCAGCCGAGAGTCGGGGATGGAGACCCAGTACTTC. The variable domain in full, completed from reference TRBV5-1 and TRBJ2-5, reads KAGVTQTPRYLIKTRGQQVTLSCSPISGHRSVSWYQQTPGQGLQFLFEYFSETQRNKGNFPGRFSGRQFSNSRSEMNVSTLELGDSALYLCASSRESGMETQYFGPGTRLLVL.

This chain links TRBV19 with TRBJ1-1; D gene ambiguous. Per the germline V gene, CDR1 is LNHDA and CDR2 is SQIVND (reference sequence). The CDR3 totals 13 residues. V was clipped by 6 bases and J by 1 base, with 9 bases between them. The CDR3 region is CASRSSGNTEAFF. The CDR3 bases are TGTGCCAGTAGATCGAGCGGGAACACTGAAGCTTTCTTT.

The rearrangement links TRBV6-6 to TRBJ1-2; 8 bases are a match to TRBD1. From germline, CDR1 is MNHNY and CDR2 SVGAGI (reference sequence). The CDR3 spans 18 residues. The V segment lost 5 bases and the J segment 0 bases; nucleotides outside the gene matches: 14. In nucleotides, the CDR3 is TGTGCCAGCAGTCCACAGGACAGGGTGGATTTAGCTAACTATGGCTACACCTTC. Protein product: CASSPQDRVDLANYGYTF.